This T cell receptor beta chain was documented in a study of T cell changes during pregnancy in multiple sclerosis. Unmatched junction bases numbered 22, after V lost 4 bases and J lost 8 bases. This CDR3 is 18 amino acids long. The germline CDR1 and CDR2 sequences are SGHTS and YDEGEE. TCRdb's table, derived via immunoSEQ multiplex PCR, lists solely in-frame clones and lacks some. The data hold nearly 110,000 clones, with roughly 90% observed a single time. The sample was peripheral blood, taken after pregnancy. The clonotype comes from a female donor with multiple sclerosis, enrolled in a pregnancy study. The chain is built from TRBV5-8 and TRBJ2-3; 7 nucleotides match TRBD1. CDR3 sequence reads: CASSNGWGTASAFGTQYF. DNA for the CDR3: TGTGCCAGCAGCAACGGCTGGGGGACAGCTTCTGCGTTCGGTACGCAGTATTTT.